Listed here are 5 T cell receptor beta chains from one sample, sequenced in a study of blood T cell repertoires in COVID-19. Data came from immunoSEQ multiplex PCR; TCRdb stores just in-frame clones and leaves some out. The top ten hold 4% to 5.5% of the sample, which has 110,000 or so clones, 60% to 85% seen once. Sequences were obtained from peripheral blood. The origin of the receptors is a human donor in a cohort sampled during active or convalescent COVID-19.

V is TRBV28 and J is TRBJ2-2; 8 positions agree with TRBD1. CDR1 MDHEN and CDR2 SYDVKM come from the germline V gene. This CDR3 is 18 amino acids long. With 3 bases clipped from V and 3 bases from J, the junction kept 12 bases outside the gene matches. The CDR3 DNA follows: TGTGCCAGCAGTTTCTCACTGCGGCAGGGGGCGTACACCGGGGAGCTGTTTTTT. It specifies CASSFSLRQGAYTGELFF.

Only one count was recorded for this clone. The V and J genes are TRBV9 and TRBJ2-7; no reliable D call. Germline lookup yields CDR1 SGDLS and CDR2 YYNGEE. The CDR3 covers 14 residues. Trimming stripped 3 bases from V and 4 bases from J, with 14 bases between. The chain's CDR3 is CASSGQLGQYEQYF. The CDR3 DNA sequence: TGTGCCAGCAGCGGGCAGCTGGGCCAGTACGAGCAGTACTTC.

This chain links TRBV2 with TRBJ2-5; 10 bases line up with TRBD2. Germline V gene data show CDR1 as SNHLY and CDR2 as FYNNEI. With 6 bases clipped from V and 3 bases from J, the junction kept 7 bases outside the gene matches. The CDR3 is 15 amino acids. CDR3 in DNA: TGTGCCAGCAGCGCCGAAAGCGGGAGGGAAGAGACCCAGTACTTC. Its protein product is CASSAESGREETQYF. The entire variable domain, with the rest obtained from reference TRBV2 and TRBJ2-5, is as follows: EPEVTQTPSHQVTQMGQEVILRCVPISNHLYFYWYRQILGQKVEFLVSFYNNEISEKSEIFDDQFSVERPDGSNFTLKIRSTKLEDSAMYFCASSAESGREETQYFGPGTRLLVL.

This clone has just a few counts. The gene calls are TRBV11-3 and TRBJ2-1; 14 bases match TRBD2. J lost 13 bases, V lost 6 bases, and 11 bases had no gene match. The CDR3 consists of 15 residues. Germline V lookup: CDR1 SGHNT, CDR2 YENEEA. Here the CDR3 reads CASSPTGTSGSDQFF. The CDR3 bases are TGTGCCAGCAGTCCGACCGGGACTAGCGGGAGCGATCAGTTCTTC.

The chain carries TRBV6-2 or TRBV6-3 and TRBJ2-1; 13 positions match TRBD2. V lost 2 bases, J lost 6 bases, and 1 base stayed unmatched. Germline CDR1 is MNHEY and CDR2 is SVGEGT. The CDR3 is made up of 15 amino acids. The CDR3 spells CASSYTSGGANEQFF. The CDR3 nucleotides read TGTGCCAGCAGTTACACTAGCGGGGGGGCCAATGAGCAGTTCTTC.